These 16 T cell receptor beta chains came from one sample sequenced in a study of blood T cell repertoires in COVID-19. Produced via immunoSEQ multiplex PCR; TCRdb's table is partial and in-frame only. The table records approximately 43,000 clones, 81% of them present only once. Material for sequencing was peripheral blood. These receptors were collected from a man aged 35 to 55 with active or convalescent COVID-19.

The V and J genes are TRBV29-1 and TRBJ1-1; TRBD1 agrees at 7 bases. CDR1 SQVTM and CDR2 ANQGSEA come from the germline V gene. CDR3 length equals 13 residues. The V gene end was trimmed by 7 bases and the J gene end by 5 bases; junction bases not matched to a gene: 10. The CDR3 is CSAQTGDGTEAFF. CDR3 coding DNA: TGCAGCGCTCAAACAGGGGACGGGACTGAAGCTTTCTTT.

This clone was counted between two and nine times. The V gene is TRBV4-2, the J gene TRBJ2-7, with a tentative D call TRBD2 (5 bases). Germline V gene sequence: CDR1 LGHNA, CDR2 YNFKEQ. The CDR3 covers 17 residues. Between the trimmed V and J ends, which lost 0 bases and 0 bases, there was a span of 15 bases. For the CDR3, the DNA is TGTGCCAGCAGCCAAGAATGGCTCGGGGTGAGCTCCTACGAGCAGTACTTC. Protein: CASSQEWLGVSSYEQYF.

The sample holds one count of this clone. This rearrangement joins TRBV6-5 to TRBJ1-1, with unresolved D. From germline, CDR1 is MNHEY and CDR2 SVGAGI. Trimming left V 11 bases short and J 1 base short, with 14 bases between. There are 13 residues in the CDR3. CDR3 loop: CAATRGSNTEAFF. CDR3 nucleotide sequence: TGTGCCGCGACTCGGGGATCGAACACTGAAGCTTTCTTT.

This chain connects TRBV29-1 to TRBJ2-1; TRBD2 aligns across 8 bases. Trimming cost V 4 bases and J 0 bases; bases outside gene matches: 11. The CDR3 sequence is 17 residues long. The V gene's germline CDR1 is SQVTM and CDR2 ANQGSEA. The chain's CDR3 is CSVAGISGGSSYNEQFF. In nucleotides, the CDR3 is TGCAGCGTTGCGGGCATCTCGGGGGGGAGCTCCTACAATGAGCAGTTCTTC.

The chain joins TRBV29-1 to TRBJ2-5; 11 bases align to TRBD1. J was trimmed by 5 bases and V by 5 bases; bases with no gene match: 7. In germline, CDR1 is SQVTM, CDR2 ANQGSEA. The CDR3 is 14 amino acids. The CDR3 reads CSVTGTGGRETQYF. The CDR3 bases are TGCAGCGTTACCGGGACAGGGGGACGCGAGACCCAGTACTTC.

The chain is built from TRBV6-2 or TRBV6-3 and TRBJ2-3, with TRBD2 identical over 11 bases. The CDR3 spans 15 residues. Germline V gene data show CDR1 as MNHEY and CDR2 as SVGEGT. V trimming: 4 bases; J trimming: 5 bases; junction bases outside the gene matches: 5. The CDR3: CASSSIAGGEDTQYF. The CDR3 DNA sequence: TGTGCCAGCAGTTCTATAGCGGGAGGGGAAGATACGCAGTATTTT.

The chain combines TRBV30 with TRBJ2-7; D is unresolved. CDR1 and CDR2 from the germline V gene are GTSNPN and SVGIG (reference sequence). Trimming removed 0 bases from V and 3 bases from J, with 9 bases in between. The CDR3 consists of 13 residues. The CDR3 DNA is TGTGCCTGGAGTGTACGACTCCACTACGAGCAGTACTTC. Translating gives CAWSVRLHYEQYF.

J is TRBJ2-1 and V is TRBV28, with 10 bases identical to TRBD1. The CDR3 length is 14 residues. V shed 10 bases and J 11 bases; nucleotides not matched to a gene: 14. Germline V gene data show CDR1 as MDHEN and CDR2 as SYDVKM. CDR3 sequence reads: CAIRGRQGAEKQFF. The CDR3 nucleotides are TGTGCCATCCGGGGGAGACAGGGGGCGGAAAAGCAGTTCTTC.

V and J are TRBV28 and TRBJ2-7; 9 bases agree with TRBD1. The CDR3 sequence is 16 residues long. The V segment lost 4 bases and the J segment 3 bases; nucleotides outside the gene matches: 10. CDR1 is MDHEN and CDR2 is SYDVKM in the germline V gene. CDR3 amino acids: CASSSRTGGAIYEQYF. The CDR3 DNA sequence: TGTGCCAGCAGTTCGCGTACAGGGGGCGCTATCTACGAGCAGTACTTC.

This chain links TRBV7-8 with TRBJ1-4; D is possibly TRBD1 (6 bases). Germline assignment: CDR1 SGHVS and CDR2 FQNEAQ. Trimming stripped 3 bases from V and 6 bases from J, with 20 bases between. The CDR3 contains 17 residues. The CDR3 nucleotides are TGTGCCAGCAGCTTGTCAGTACAGGGCGTTTTGGATGAAAAACTGTTTTTT. Amino acids: CASSLSVQGVLDEKLFF.

The chain employs TRBV7-3 and TRBJ1-1; D is ambiguous. Germline CDR1 and CDR2: SGHTA and FQGTGA. Trimming cost V 2 bases and J 10 bases, with 26 bases left between them. CDR3 length: 17 amino acids. This chain's CDR3 is CASSLDPDGSAGKSAFF. The CDR3 coding sequence is TGTGCCAGCAGCTTAGACCCCGACGGGTCCGCGGGTAAATCAGCTTTCTTT.

The table lists this clone with a few counts. V is TRBV5-4 and J is TRBJ1-1; a weak D match, TRBD1 (5 bases). Germline-derived CDR1 and CDR2 are SGHNT and YYREEE (reference sequence). V lost 1 base to trimming and J lost 0 bases, with 13 bases between them. This CDR3 has 16 residues. The CDR3 loop is CASSLSRQTLNTEAFF. The CDR3 bases are TGTGCCAGCAGCTTGTCCCGACAGACACTGAACACTGAAGCTTTCTTT.

The chain combines TRBV7-9 with TRBJ1-6; 9 bases fit TRBD1. This CDR3 is 16 amino acids long. Germline lookup yields CDR1 SEHNR and CDR2 FQNEAQ (reference sequence). J was trimmed by 7 bases and V by 1 base; bases with no gene match: 5. The CDR3 here is CASSLGTGEGNSPLHF. Here the CDR3 DNA reads TGTGCCAGCAGCTTAGGGACAGGGGAAGGCAATTCACCCCTCCACTTT.

V gene TRBV5-1 combines with J gene TRBJ2-5, with 10 bases lining up with TRBD2. From germline, CDR1 is SGHRS and CDR2 YFSETQ. The V segment lost 3 bases and the J segment 0 bases; nucleotides outside the gene matches: 5. This CDR3 has 16 residues. The CDR3 reads CASSSGTSVNQETQYF. The CDR3 bases are TGCGCCAGCAGCTCGGGGACTAGCGTAAACCAAGAGACCCAGTACTTC.

V gene TRBV2 combines with J gene TRBJ1-6; D remains ambiguous. V lost 5 bases and J 3 bases, leaving 8 bases between the germline ends. Germline V gives CDR1 SNHLY, CDR2 FYNNEI. The CDR3 consists of 14 residues. The CDR3 loop reads CASSTTGYNSPLHF. As DNA, the CDR3 is TGTGCCAGCAGTACGACGGGCTATAATTCACCCCTCCACTTT.

The rearrangement uses TRBV4-2 and TRBJ2-3; 8 positions match TRBD2. The germline CDR1 and CDR2 sequences are LGHNA and YNFKEQ. The V gene end was trimmed by 4 bases and the J gene end by 3 bases; junction bases not matched to a gene: 9. The CDR3 runs 16 residues. CDR3 in amino acids: CASSPLGGGGTDTQYF. CDR3 DNA sequence: TGTGCCAGCAGCCCCCTTGGCGGCGGGGGGACAGATACGCAGTATTTT.